A selection of T cell receptor beta chains follows, all from one sample in a study of Ad26.COV2.S vaccination and SARS-CoV-2 variants. Profiled with immunoSEQ multiplex PCR; TCRdb holds only in-frame clones, not every one. Among about 320,000 clones listed, 70% to 90% were seen once. Source: peripheral blood, taken in a trial of Ad26.COV2.S vaccine versus placebo. These receptors all come from a person between 18 and 59 years old who received the Ad26.COV2.S COVID-19 vaccine or a placebo. The CDR3 runs from the conserved cysteine through the conserved F or W. The D gene is left open where the match is weak. Expanded clones get a size class; other rows say once, few or many, or leave the size out.

size: NA
J: TRBJ2-7
D: TRBD1
V: TRBV28
CDR3: CASSGGRTGEWSYEQYF
DNA: TGTGCCAGCAGTGGAGGTAGGACAGGGGAATGGTCTTACGAGCAGTACTTC

size: NA
J: TRBJ2-7
D: NA
V: TRBV6-5
CDR3: CASSLGYEQYF
DNA: TGTGCCAGCAGTCTAGGATACGAGCAGTACTTC

size: NA
J: TRBJ1-1
D: NA
V: TRBV15
CDR3: CATSRDLAGGGTEAFF
DNA: TGTGCCACCAGCAGAGATCTTGCCGGGGGCGGCACTGAAGCTTTCTTT

size: many
J: TRBJ1-3
D: TRBD1
V: TRBV7-3
CDR3: CASSSDRGFSGNTIYF
DNA: TGTGCCAGCAGCTCAGACAGGGGATTCTCTGGAAACACCATATATTTT

size: NA
J: TRBJ2-7
D: NA
V: TRBV3-1/TRBV3-2
CDR3: CASSQTVRAYEQYF
DNA: TGTGCCAGCAGCCAGACAGTGAGGGCCTACGAGCAGTACTTC

size: NA
J: TRBJ2-5
D: TRBD2
V: TRBV7-2
CDR3: CASSLGLAGGQETQYF
DNA: TGTGCCAGCAGCTTAGGACTAGCGGGGGGGCAAGAGACCCAGTACTTC

size: NA
J: TRBJ2-3
D: NA
V: TRBV13
CDR3: CASSAHESTDTQYF
DNA: TGTGCCAGCAGTGCCCACGAGAGCACAGATACGCAGTATTTT

size: NA
J: TRBJ1-1
D: TRBD1
V: TRBV7-2
CDR3: CASSLGPTGGEGTEAFF
DNA: TGTGCCAGCAGCTTAGGCCCGACAGGGGGCGAGGGCACTGAAGCTTTCTTT

size: few
J: TRBJ1-6
D: TRBD1
V: TRBV5-5
CDR3: CASSLQGTENSPLHF
DNA: TGTGCCAGCAGCTTGCAAGGGACAGAGAATTCACCCCTCCACTTT

size: NA
J: TRBJ2-7
D: TRBD1
V: TRBV5-1
CDR3: CASSFRDRVVEQYF
DNA: TGCGCCAGCAGCTTTAGGGACAGGGTAGTCGAGCAGTACTTC

size: once
J: TRBJ1-2
D: TRBD1
V: TRBV24-1
CDR3: CATSDLRGPNYGYTF
DNA: TGTGCCACCAGTGATTTGAGGGGGCCTAACTATGGCTACACCTTC

size: NA
J: TRBJ1-6
D: NA
V: TRBV6-5
CDR3: CASILGNSPLHF
DNA: TGTGCCAGCATTCTGGGGAATTCACCCCTCCACTTT

size: NA
J: TRBJ1-4
D: NA
V: TRBV2
CDR3: CASSEVTGLGEKLFF
DNA: TGTGCCAGCAGTGAAGTTACAGGGCTAGGTGAAAAACTGTTTTTT

size: NA
J: TRBJ2-6
D: TRBD1
V: TRBV10-1
CDR3: CASTWDRATGANVLTF
DNA: TGCGCCAGCACTTGGGACAGGGCGACTGGGGCCAACGTCCTGACTTTC

size: few
J: TRBJ2-5
D: TRBD2
V: TRBV27
CDR3: CASSLSGGAGETQYF
DNA: TGTGCCAGCAGTTTAAGCGGGGGGGCCGGAGAGACCCAGTACTTC

size: NA
J: TRBJ2-2
D: TRBD1
V: TRBV7-2
CDR3: CASSHRQGTGELFF
DNA: TGTGCCAGCAGCCATCGACAGGGCACCGGGGAGCTGTTTTTT

size: NA
J: TRBJ2-7
D: NA
V: TRBV27
CDR3: CASSFVPGGSEQYF
DNA: TGTGCCAGCAGTTTCGTCCCGGGGGGCTCCGAGCAGTACTTC

size: NA
J: TRBJ2-3
D: TRBD2
V: TRBV2
CDR3: CASSETSGGRDTQYF
DNA: TGTGCCAGCAGCGAAACTAGCGGGGGGCGGGATACGCAGTATTTT

size: NA
J: TRBJ1-2
D: TRBD1
V: TRBV6-5
CDR3: CASRGTGRGYTF
DNA: TGTGCCAGCAGGGGGACAGGGCGAGGCTACACCTTC

size: NA
J: TRBJ1-6
D: NA
V: TRBV11-2
CDR3: CASSLDQLKNSPLHF
DNA: TGTGCCAGCAGCTTAGATCAACTTAAGAATTCACCCCTCCACTTT

size: NA
J: TRBJ2-7
D: NA
V: TRBV21-1
CDR3: CASSSGSGAVSYEQYF
DNA: TGTGCCAGCAGCAGTGGGTCGGGGGCCGTCTCCTACGAGCAGTACTTC

size: NA
J: TRBJ1-1
D: TRBD1
V: TRBV7-2
CDR3: CASSRGGQENTEAFF
DNA: TGTGCCAGCAGCAGAGGAGGACAGGAGAACACTGAAGCTTTCTTT

size: NA
J: TRBJ2-3
D: NA
V: TRBV11-2
CDR3: CASSLVGGRGNTDTQYF
DNA: TGTGCCAGCAGCTTAGTTGGCGGACGGGGGAACACAGATACGCAGTATTTT

size: NA
J: TRBJ2-2
D: NA
V: TRBV6-5
CDR3: CANLIPGGELFF
DNA: TGTGCCAACCTTATTCCCGGGGGGGAGCTGTTTTTT

size: NA
J: TRBJ1-2
D: TRBD1
V: TRBV10-3
CDR3: CAISGLGQGEGNYGYTF
DNA: TGTGCCATCAGTGGATTAGGGCAGGGGGAAGGTAACTATGGCTACACCTTC

size: NA
J: TRBJ2-7
D: NA
V: TRBV28
CDR3: CASSQQGYSYEQYF
DNA: TGTGCCAGCAGCCAACAGGGTTACTCCTACGAGCAGTACTTC

size: NA
J: TRBJ1-1
D: NA
V: TRBV5-6
CDR3: CASSFQGRETEAFF
DNA: TGTGCCAGCAGTTTTCAGGGCAGAGAGACTGAAGCTTTCTTT

size: NA
J: TRBJ1-3
D: NA
V: TRBV11-1
CDR3: CASSPYWGGNTIYF
DNA: TGTGCCAGCAGCCCATACTGGGGAGGAAACACCATATATTTT

size: NA
J: TRBJ2-6
D: NA
V: TRBV19
CDR3: CASNLLAAGANVLTF
DNA: TGTGCCAGTAACCTCTTGGCTGCTGGGGCCAACGTCCTGACTTTC

size: NA
J: TRBJ1-6
D: NA
V: TRBV18
CDR3: CGAGADNSPLHF
DNA: TGTGGTGCGGGGGCAGATAATTCACCCCTCCACTTT

size: NA
J: TRBJ2-1
D: TRBD2
V: TRBV27
CDR3: CASSLLAGGYNEQFF
DNA: TGTGCCAGCAGCCTCCTAGCGGGGGGTTACAATGAGCAGTTCTTC

size: few
J: TRBJ1-5
D: NA
V: TRBV6-5
CDR3: CASSSGRLGNQPQHF
DNA: TGTGCCAGCAGTTCCGGACGGTTGGGCAATCAGCCCCAGCATTTT

size: NA
J: TRBJ1-2
D: NA
V: TRBV18
CDR3: CASSPNINYGYTF
DNA: TGTGCCAGCTCACCGAACATCAACTATGGCTACACCTTC

size: once
J: TRBJ1-1
D: NA
V: TRBV29-1
CDR3: CSGVRTGNTEAFF
DNA: TGCAGCGGTGTCCGCACAGGGAACACTGAAGCTTTCTTT

size: few
J: TRBJ1-4
D: NA
V: TRBV9
CDR3: CASSAKEGKLFF
DNA: TGTGCCAGCAGCGCGAAAGAGGGAAAACTGTTTTTT

size: NA
J: TRBJ1-3
D: NA
V: TRBV9
CDR3: CASSGVRVDSGNTIYF
DNA: TGTGCCAGCAGTGGCGTTAGGGTGGACTCTGGAAACACCATATATTTT

size: many
J: TRBJ2-7
D: TRBD2
V: TRBV5-4
CDR3: CASSWEGTGAENEQYF
DNA: TGTGCCAGCAGCTGGGAGGGGACCGGGGCTGAGAACGAGCAGTACTTC

size: NA
J: TRBJ1-5
D: NA
V: TRBV19
CDR3: CASSMQQGNQPQHF
DNA: TGTGCCAGTAGTATGCAACAGGGCAACCAGCCCCAGCATTTT

size: NA
J: TRBJ1-2
D: NA
V: TRBV7-9
CDR3: CASSLLAGSQDGYTF
DNA: TGTGCCAGCAGCTTATTAGCGGGGAGTCAGGATGGCTACACCTTC